These 21 T cell receptor beta chains were sequenced from one sample in a study of T cells after yellow fever vaccination. Via MiXCR, TCRdb re-called the 5' RACE reads, giving one row per CDR3 protein. The sample records about 300,000 distinct CDR3 sequences, around 4.1% being singletons. The material was PBMCs, obtained 5 days after the yellow fever booster vaccination. The source is a man aged 18 to 29 who received the YFV17D yellow fever vaccine.

This clonotype was picked up a small number of times. V gene TRBV15 combines with J gene TRBJ1-2; D uncertain. Germline loops: CDR1 LNHNV, CDR2 YYDKDF (reference sequence). V was cut by 0 bases and J by 10 bases, with 18 bases left in between. The CDR3 contains 15 residues. The CDR3 region is CATSRDPVKVLDYTF. CDR3 coding DNA: TGTGCCACCAGCAGAGATCCCGTTAAGGTTCTCGACTACACCTTC.

This clonotype was recorded at least ten times. The chain uses TRBV7-8 and TRBJ2-2; D might be TRBD2 (6 bases). Germline V gene sequence: CDR1 SGHVS, CDR2 FQNEAQ. Trimming stripped 1 base from V and 2 bases from J, with 11 bases between. The CDR3 has 16 residues. The CDR3 region has the DNA TGTGCCAGCAGCTTAGGCTCGGGGGTCAACACCGGGGAGCTGTTTTTT. Its translation: CASSLGSGVNTGELFF.

This clonotype was counted ten times or more. The chain carries TRBV5-1 and TRBJ2-1; D is possibly TRBD2 (5 bases). The CDR3 covers 16 residues. CDR1 is SGHRS, CDR2 YFSETQ, per germline. Between the trimmed V and J ends, which lost 0 bases and 4 bases, there was a span of 14 bases. The CDR3 DNA reads as TGCGCCAGCAGCTTGGTACCGACGAGGGCGTACAATGAGCAGTTCTTC. Residues: CASSLVPTRAYNEQFF.

The chain couples TRBV12-3 or TRBV12-4 to TRBJ1-5, with D hard to call. This CDR3 spans 14 amino acids. Trimming took off 3 bases at V and 2 bases at J, with 8 bases between the two ends. In DNA, the CDR3 is TGTGCCAGCAGTTTGACGGCGGGCAATCAGCCCCAGCATTTT. Amino acid sequence: CASSLTAGNQPQHF.

This clonotype was counted many times. The rearrangement links TRBV5-1 to TRBJ2-2; maybe TRBD1 (6 bases). Germline values: CDR1 SGHRS, CDR2 YFSETQ. CDR3 size: 15 residues. Trimming cost V 4 bases and J 3 bases, with 13 bases left between them. The CDR3 DNA follows: TGCGCCAGCAGCCATGGACAGAAGTACACCGGGGAGCTGTTTTTT. Protein: CASSHGQKYTGELFF.

This clonotype was seen repeatedly, ten times or more. This chain links TRBV5-1 with TRBJ2-3; D is ambiguous. The CDR3 runs 13 residues. V gave up 0 bases and J gave up 2 bases, with 4 bases separating them. The germline V gene has CDR1 SGHRS and CDR2 YFSETQ. CDR3 sequence: CASSLEATDTQYF. As DNA, the CDR3 is TGCGCCAGCAGCTTGGAGGCCACAGATACGCAGTATTTT.

This clonotype was recorded at least ten times. This chain uses TRBV2 with TRBJ1-4; weak D call: TRBD1 (6 bases). Germline CDR1 reads SNHLY; CDR2 reads FYNNEI. CDR3 length: 16 residues. The V and J ends lost 7 bases and 1 base respectively, with 16 bases between them. This CDR3 reads CASKGAGEGTNEKLFF. The CDR3 DNA sequence: TGTGCCAGCAAAGGCGCAGGGGAGGGAACTAATGAAAAACTGTTTTTT.

This chain uses TRBV10-3 with TRBJ2-5; tentatively, D is TRBD2 (7 bases). The CDR3 is 14 residues long. V was cut by 5 bases and J by 0 bases, with 10 bases left in between. Germline-derived CDR1 and CDR2 are ENHRY and SYGVKD. CDR3 sequence (DNA): TGTGCCATCAGTAGGGGGGGGTACCAAGAGACCCAGTACTTC. It is translated as CAISRGGYQETQYF.

The gene calls are TRBV4-3 and TRBJ2-4, with 9 bases aligning to TRBD1. Germline V gene lookup returns CDR1 LGHNA and CDR2 YSLEER. CDR3 length equals 14 residues. V was pared by 3 bases and J by 7 bases, with 4 bases of the junction left unmatched. The CDR3 sequence is CASSHRDRDNIQYF. For the CDR3, the DNA is TGCGCCAGCAGCCACCGGGACAGGGACAACATTCAGTACTTC.

In its sample, this clonotype was seen a few times. The genes are TRBV11-2 and TRBJ2-3; possibly TRBD2 for D (5 bases). V dropped 8 bases and J dropped 10 bases, with 16 bases sitting between them. The CDR3 spans 12 residues. Germline CDR1 and CDR2: SGHAT and FQNNGV. CDR3 residues: CASGFTGIAQYF. The CDR3, as DNA: TGTGCCAGCGGGTTTACGGGAATTGCGCAGTATTTT.

The CDR3 DNA reads as TGTGCCACCAGCAGAGACTTAAGGGGGAACACTGAAGCTTTCTTT. Translation gives CATSRDLRGNTEAFF. The chain carries TRBV15 and TRBJ1-1; tentative D call: TRBD1 (5 bases). Germline V gene lookup returns CDR1 LNHNV and CDR2 YYDKDF (reference sequence). V lost 0 bases, J lost 1 base, and 9 bases lay in between. The CDR3 contains 15 residues.

The rearrangement uses TRBV7-3 and TRBJ2-7; possible D gene TRBD2, 6 bases. The CDR3 is 15 amino acids. The V gene lost 5 bases and the J gene lost 2 bases, with 16 bases spanning the gap. Germline CDR1 SGHTA, CDR2 FQGTGA. Here the CDR3 DNA reads TGTGCCAGCAGCCTTTCGGGGCGGGGCCCCTACGAGCAGTACGTC. Amino acids: CASSLSGRGPYEQYV.

The sample holds many counts of this clonotype. The chain is built from TRBV4-2 and TRBJ2-3; the D call may be TRBD1 or TRBD2 (5 bases each). The V end lost 4 bases, the J end lost 3 bases, and 11 bases lay between the germline ends. In germline, CDR1 is LGHNA, CDR2 YNFKEQ. The CDR3 sequence is 14 residues long. The CDR3 region is CASSPGRLTDTQYF. The CDR3 DNA reads as TGTGCCAGCAGCCCGGGACGACTTACAGATACGCAGTATTTT.

Only a few counts were recorded for this clonotype. The genes are TRBV2 and TRBJ2-1; no clear D gene. Germline lookup yields CDR1 SNHLY and CDR2 FYNNEI. Between the trimmed V and J ends, which lost 3 bases and 8 bases, there was a span of 8 bases. The CDR3 consists of 12 residues. CDR3: CASSDQYYEQFF. CDR3 DNA: TGTGCCAGCAGTGATCAGTATTATGAGCAGTTCTTC.

This clonotype turned up a few times. In DNA, the CDR3 is TGTGCCAGCAGCCCAGGACTAGCGGGGGGGATCAAGCACAATGAGCAGTTCTTC. Protein sequence: CASSPGLAGGIKHNEQFF. V usage is TRBV28 and J usage is TRBJ2-1; 15 bases are a match to TRBD2. This CDR3 has 18 amino acids. The V and J ends lost 6 bases and 5 bases, in that order; junction bases with no gene match: 11. Germline CDR1 is MDHEN and CDR2 is SYDVKM.

The table lists this clonotype with many counts. The chain is built from TRBV5-1 and TRBJ2-4, with 9 nucleotides matching TRBD2. Looked up from germline, CDR1 is SGHRS and CDR2 is YFSETQ. V lost 0 bases, J lost 0 bases, and 1 base stayed unmatched. CDR3 length: 16 amino acids. CDR3 sequence: CASSLVAGEAKNIQYF. The CDR3 DNA is TGCGCCAGCAGCTTGGTAGCGGGGGAAGCCAAAAACATTCAGTACTTC.

This clonotype was counted only a few times. The chain joins TRBV18 to TRBJ1-1; TRBD1 agrees at 8 bases. J lost 3 bases, V lost 8 bases, and 5 bases had no gene match. Germline loops: CDR1 KGHSH, CDR2 LQKENI. The CDR3 is 13 residues long. The CDR3 DNA is TGTGCCAGCACCCAGGGGGCAGACACTGAAGCTTTCTTT. It specifies CASTQGADTEAFF.

This clonotype was counted between two and nine times. The chain is built from TRBV20-1 and TRBJ1-1; D remains ambiguous. Germline V gene sequence: CDR1 DFQATT, CDR2 SNEGSKA (reference sequence). The CDR3 runs 11 residues. V shed 3 bases and J shed 8 bases, with 10 bases lying between them. CDR3 bases: TGCAGTGCTAGTGATGGTACAGAAGCTTTCTTT. Protein product: CSASDGTEAFF.

The chain employs TRBV7-2 and TRBJ2-4; D is possibly TRBD2 (5 bases). Germline assignment: CDR1 SGHTA and CDR2 FQGNSA. Trimming removed 1 base at V and 0 bases at J, with 10 bases between. The CDR3 is 16 residues long. CDR3 sequence reads: CASSLDAGLAKNIQYF. CDR3 in DNA: TGTGCCAGCAGCTTAGACGCAGGACTAGCCAAAAACATTCAGTACTTC. Filled out from reference TRBV7-2 and TRBJ2-4, the complete variable domain reads GAGVSQSPSNKVTEKGKDVELRCDPISGHTALYWYRQSLGQGLEFLIYFQGNSAPDKSGLPSDRFSAERTGGSVSTLTIQRTQQEDSAVYLCASSLDAGLAKNIQYFGAGTRLSVL.

V gene TRBV24-1 combines with J gene TRBJ2-3; no clear D gene. The CDR3 sequence is 15 residues long. V lost 5 bases to trimming and J lost 3 bases, with 14 bases between them. Germline loops: CDR1 KGHDR, CDR2 SFDVKD. Here the CDR3 DNA reads TGTGCCACCAGTGCCGCCGGGTCCAGGACAGATACGCAGTATTTT. Translated, it gives CATSAAGSRTDTQYF.

The sample holds a few counts of this clonotype. This sequence joins TRBV12-3 or TRBV12-4 and TRBJ2-5; D remains ambiguous. Deletions cut 6 bases from V and 0 bases from J, with 11 bases between. This CDR3 region has 14 residues. The CDR3 nucleotides are TGTGCCAGCAGCCCCATGAGAAACCAAGAGACCCAGTACTTC. Its translation is CASSPMRNQETQYF.